Listed here are 32 T cell receptor beta chains from one sample, sequenced in a study of prognosis after radiotherapy for stage I lung cancer (dated by TCRdb to the early 2020s). The sample was run on an Illumina HiSeq 3000. Two rounds of multiplex PCR were performed to amplify the TCR beta CDR3 region from genomic DNA. In the first round of PCR, primers specific to each TRBV and TRBJ gene were used, and the primer sequences are filed in Chinese patent CN105087789A. TCRdb reran the public reads through fastp at Q25 and MiXCR, keeping productive beta chains. Rows are combined by CDR3 protein, so each entry shows the most common genes and DNA. This sample holds roughly 23,000 distinct CDR3 sequences; 35% to 45% were observed only once. The ten largest make up 25% to 40% of the sample. Sequences were derived from PBMCs, sampled before or after stereotactic body radiation therapy (not recorded which). These receptors were taken from a donor of 50 years or more with non-small cell lung cancer.

The chain is built from TRBV6-2 or TRBV6-3 and TRBJ2-7; possible D gene TRBD1, 5 bases. From germline, CDR1 is MNHEY and CDR2 SVGEGT. V lost 6 bases and J 6 bases, leaving 18 bases between the germline ends. CDR3 length: 14 amino acids. CDR3 bases: TGTGCCAGCAGCCTAGGACATCCTACGGGCGAGCAGTACTTC. It specifies CASSLGHPTGEQYF.

As to this clonotype: A single base is all that separates this from a far larger clone, so a read error is likely. The chain recombines TRBV6-2 or TRBV6-3 with TRBJ2-5; 9 bases align to TRBD1. CDR3 size: 18 residues. The V gene's germline CDR1 is MNHEY and CDR2 SVGEGT. J lost 5 bases, V lost 0 bases, and 13 bases had no gene match. Here the CDR3 DNA reads TGTGCCAGCAGTTACTCGGTGCCTGGACAGGGGTTTTTGGAGACCCAGTACTTC. Encoded protein: CASSYSVPGQGFLETQYF.

This clonotype appeared many times. The chain combines TRBV10-3 with TRBJ2-3, with 15 bases identical to TRBD2. This CDR3 has 14 residues. J lost 5 bases, V lost 11 bases, and 5 bases had no gene match. Germline values: CDR1 ENHRY, CDR2 SYGVKD. CDR3 in amino acids: CASGLAGGGDTQYF. The CDR3 bases are TGTGCCTCCGGACTAGCGGGAGGGGGAGATACGCAGTATTTT.

This clonotype was recorded only once. A far larger clone is a single base away, which makes a read error likely. The chain employs TRBV6-9 and TRBJ2-1, with a possible D match to TRBD2 (5 bases). Germline V gene sequence: CDR1 MNHGY, CDR2 SVAAGI. The ends were cut back, 5 bases at V and 4 bases at J, with 27 bases in the middle. This CDR3 region has 19 residues. CDR3: CASSRDGVTSLRSYNEQFF. CDR3 sequence (DNA): TGTGCCAGCAGTCGGGATGGGGTCACCTCACTAAGGAGTTACAATGAGCAGTTCTTC.

This clonotype came up many times. This chain uses TRBV18 with TRBJ2-7, with TRBD2 matching 12 bases. The CDR3 extends over 15 amino acids. Trimming removed 3 bases from V and 6 bases from J; junction bases left unmatched: 6. CDR1 is KGHSH and CDR2 is LQKENI in the germline V gene. The CDR3 region has the DNA TGTGCCAGCTCACCTCAGACTAGCGGGAGCTCCGAGCAGTACTTC. This sequence encodes CASSPQTSGSSEQYF.

The rearrangement joins TRBV6-2 or TRBV6-3 to TRBJ1-2; 10 bases are shared with TRBD1. The germline gives CDR1 MNHEY, CDR2 SVGEGT. The CDR3 contains 16 residues. V was clipped by 7 bases and J by 4 bases; unmatched bases: 12. Written as DNA, the CDR3 is TGTGCCAGCAAAATGGGACAGGGGCCACTATTCTATGGCTACACCTTC. Encoded protein: CASKMGQGPLFYGYTF.

There are many counts of this clonotype. The rearrangement links TRBV28 to TRBJ1-1; a weak D match, TRBD1 (5 bases). With 2 bases removed from V and 5 bases from J, the gap between germline ends came to 12 bases. Germline CDR1 is MDHEN and CDR2 is SYDVKM. This CDR3 region has 14 residues. This CDR3 is CASSLDSWRTEAFF. The CDR3 region has the DNA TGTGCCAGCAGTTTAGACAGTTGGCGGACTGAAGCTTTCTTT.

The CDR3 nucleotides read TGTGCCAGCAGAGCCCCAGGGGGCGCGGCTATAAACACCATATATTTT. Amino acid sequence: CASRAPGGAAINTIYF. The chain carries TRBV6-1 and TRBJ1-3, with 8 nucleotides matching TRBD1. The CDR3 sequence is 16 residues long. CDR1 is MNHNS, CDR2 SASEGT, per germline. The ends lost 6 bases at V and 6 bases at J; junction bases unmatched: 13.

Within the sample, this clonotype is medium-sized. The V gene is TRBV2, the J gene TRBJ2-7; no clear D gene. The CDR3 spans 12 residues. V gave up 6 bases and J gave up 0 bases, with 6 bases separating them. The V gene's germline CDR1 is SNHLY and CDR2 FYNNEI. The CDR3 reads CASSPSSYEQYF. In DNA, the CDR3 is TGTGCCAGCAGCCCCAGCTCCTACGAGCAGTACTTC.

The V gene is TRBV19, the J gene TRBJ2-7, with D possibly being TRBD2 (5 bases). The CDR3 totals 15 residues. Germline V gene lookup returns CDR1 LNHDA and CDR2 SQIVND (reference sequence). The V and J ends lost 7 bases and 4 bases respectively, with 20 bases between them. CDR3 residues: CASISGCTSIYEQYF. Here the CDR3 DNA reads TGTGCCAGTATCAGTGGCTGTACTAGTATATACGAGCAGTACTTC.

At least ten counts were recorded for this clonotype. The CDR3 spells CASSIGGRGNTEAFF. CDR3 sequence (DNA): TGTGCCAGTAGTATCGGGGGCAGGGGGAACACTGAAGCTTTCTTT. The V and J genes are TRBV19 and TRBJ1-1; TRBD1 is a possible D gene (6 bases). The CDR3 runs 15 residues. V gave up 3 bases and J gave up 1 base, with 12 bases separating them. Germline V gene data show CDR1 as LNHDA and CDR2 as SQIVND (reference sequence).

J is TRBJ1-1 and V is TRBV6-2 or TRBV6-3; 7 bases are a match to TRBD1. Germline V gene lookup returns CDR1 MNHEY and CDR2 SVGEGT. CDR3 length: 13 residues. Trimming took 4 bases from V and 5 from J; bases not matched to a gene: 4. The CDR3, as DNA: TGTGCCAGCAGTTCACAGGGGCGGACTGAAGCTTTCTTT. Protein sequence: CASSSQGRTEAFF.

This clonotype was seen repeatedly, ten times or more. The chain combines TRBV27 with TRBJ2-3; weak D call: TRBD2 (5 bases). Germline loops: CDR1 MNHEY, CDR2 SMNVEV (reference sequence). V shed 1 base and J shed 3 bases, with 11 bases lying between them. The length of the CDR3 is 15 residues. CDR3 protein: CASSLLGSGTDTQYF. The CDR3, as DNA: TGTGCCAGCAGTTTATTAGGGAGTGGTACAGATACGCAGTATTTT.

The chain uses TRBV5-4 and TRBJ1-2; maybe TRBD1 (5 bases). This CDR3 has 17 amino acids. Germline V lookup: CDR1 SGHNT, CDR2 YYREEE (reference sequence). With 4 bases removed from V and 6 bases from J, the gap between germline ends came to 25 bases. The chain's CDR3 is CASSPPPGPTEGDGYTF. CDR3 nucleotides: TGTGCCAGCAGCCCCCCCCCCGGACCCACGGAAGGGGATGGCTACACCTTC.

Many counts were recorded for this clonotype. CDR3 coding DNA: TGTGCCAGCAGTAGGGAGGAAAGTTACGAGCAGTACTTC. Amino acid sequence: CASSREESYEQYF. This chain links TRBV6-1 with TRBJ2-7; D might be TRBD2 (6 bases). This CDR3 has 13 residues. Germline V gives CDR1 MNHNS, CDR2 SASEGT. Deletions cut 5 bases from V and 4 bases from J, with 12 bases between.

The sample holds a few counts of this clonotype. A much larger clone sits a single nucleotide away, making a read error possible. This rearrangement joins TRBV15 to TRBJ2-3; 8 bases are shared with TRBD2. Germline CDR1 LNHNV, CDR2 YYDKDF (reference sequence). The CDR3 is 17 residues long. CDR3 loop: CSTSSGIRGGRTDTQYF. In DNA, the CDR3 is TGTTCCACCAGCAGCGGGATCCGGGGGGGGCGGACAGATACGCAGTATTTT.

This clonotype has a count of ten or more. The chain is built from TRBV7-9 and TRBJ2-7; unclear D gene. This CDR3 contains 13 residues. Trimming took 4 bases from V and 3 from J, leaving 10 bases between them. The germline CDR1 and CDR2 sequences are SEHNR and FQNEAQ (reference sequence). The DNA for the CDR3 is TGTGCCAGCAGCTCCGGAAGGATCTACGAGCAGTACTTC. Residues: CASSSGRIYEQYF. The full variable domain, in which reference TRBV7-9 and TRBJ2-7 provide the parts outside the CDR3, is DTGVSQNPRHKITKRGQNVTFRCDPISEHNRLYWYRQTLGQGPEFLTYFQNEAQLEKSRLLSDRFSAERPKGSFSTLEIQRTEQGDSAMYLCASSSGRIYEQYFGPGTRLTVT.

This clonotype was counted ten times or more. V gene TRBV19 combines with J gene TRBJ1-2, with TRBD1 matching 9 bases. The V gene's germline CDR1 is LNHDA and CDR2 SQIVND (reference sequence). The CDR3 consists of 15 residues. After removal of 3 bases from V and 4 bases from J, the junction contained 6 bases not matched to a gene. The CDR3 region has the DNA TGTGCCAGTAGTATCGTGCGGGGACAGGGCTATGGCTACACCTTC. Translating it yields CASSIVRGQGYGYTF.

V is TRBV30 and J is TRBJ2-7; TRBD1 matches at 9 bases. Unmatched junction bases numbered 5, after V lost 4 bases and J lost 4 bases. CDR3 length equals 13 residues. Germline-derived CDR1 and CDR2 are GTSNPN and SVGIG (reference sequence). Here the CDR3 reads CAWNRGRFYEQYF. CDR3 sequence (DNA): TGTGCCTGGAACAGGGGGCGTTTTTACGAGCAGTACTTC.

This chain joins TRBV6-2 or TRBV6-3 and TRBJ2-2, with TRBD1 as a possible D gene (5 bases). The germline V gene encodes CDR1 MNHEY and CDR2 SVGEGT. The CDR3 contains 14 residues. Deletions cut 10 bases from V and 5 bases from J, with 17 bases between. The CDR3 DNA is TGTGCCATCATTCAGGGTCTCGGGACCGGGGAGCTGTTTTTT. It encodes CAIIQGLGTGELFF.

This clonotype was detected ten times or more. This chain joins TRBV20-1 and TRBJ2-7; no clear D gene. The CDR3 is 12 amino acids. Trimming took off 2 bases at V and 0 bases at J, with 5 bases between the two ends. The germline CDR1 and CDR2 sequences are DFQATT and SNEGSKA (reference sequence). The CDR3: CSARKGSYEQYF. CDR3 sequence (DNA): TGCAGTGCTAGAAAGGGCTCCTACGAGCAGTACTTC.

A single count supports this clonotype. This chain uses TRBV6-5 with TRBJ2-7; possible D gene TRBD1, 5 bases. CDR1 and CDR2 (germline): MNHEY, SVGAGI. Trimming removed 3 bases from V and 3 bases from J, with 9 bases in between. The CDR3 is 13 amino acids. Here the CDR3 reads CASSYGHIYEQYF. The CDR3 DNA is TGTGCCAGCAGTTATGGACATATCTACGAGCAGTACTTC.

Regarding this clonotype: One base separates it from a far larger clone, so it is likely a read error. The V gene is TRBV7-9, the J gene TRBJ2-1; possible D gene TRBD2, 7 bases. The CDR3 is made up of 19 amino acids. CDR1 and CDR2 (germline): SEHNR, FQNEAQ (reference sequence). V was pared by 5 bases and J by 4 bases, with 27 bases between. The CDR3 bases are TGTGCCAGCAGCCAACATACGCGGGGGCGCTTTCAGGCTTACAATGAGCAGTTCTTC. This sequence encodes CASSQHTRGRFQAYNEQFF.

This clonotype came up a few times. Germline and junction disagree at one end, which may indicate a read error. The V and J genes are TRBV7-9 and TRBJ2-1, with D hard to call. This CDR3 contains 12 residues. CDR1 is SEHNR, CDR2 FQNEAQ, per germline (reference sequence). The CDR3 nucleotides are TGTGCCGGCAGCTTAGGTCCTAATGAGCAGTTCTTC. Translated, it gives CAGSLGPNEQFF.

The sample holds many counts of this clonotype. The V call is TRBV9, the J call TRBJ2-3, with D unclear. CDR1 and CDR2 (germline): SGDLS, YYNGEE. This CDR3 contains 16 residues. With 4 bases removed from V and 0 bases from J, the gap between germline ends came to 15 bases. The DNA for the CDR3 is TGTGCCAGCAGCCCGCAAGACCTTACTAGCACAGATACGCAGTATTTT. Its translation is CASSPQDLTSTDTQYF.

This clonotype showed up just a few times. The rearrangement links TRBV3-1 to TRBJ1-3; D might be TRBD1 (6 bases). The length of the CDR3 is 15 residues. With 1 base removed from V and 5 bases from J, the gap between germline ends came to 12 bases. Germline CDR1 is LGHDT and CDR2 is YNNKEL (reference sequence). CDR3 region: CASSQVRGGRNTIYF. The CDR3 DNA sequence: TGTGCCAGCAGCCAAGTCAGGGGAGGACGAAACACCATATATTTT.

This sequence joins TRBV3-1 and TRBJ2-1, with 7 bases identical to TRBD2. Per germline, CDR1 LGHDT and CDR2 YNNKEL (reference sequence). Germline trimming cut 0 bases from V and 4 bases from J; bases unmatched to any gene: 3. The CDR3 is 15 residues long. The CDR3 reads CASSQDWRGYNEQFF. The CDR3, as DNA: TGTGCCAGCAGCCAAGATTGGCGGGGGTACAATGAGCAGTTCTTC.

The V and J genes are TRBV28 and TRBJ1-6, with D maybe TRBD1 (6 bases). Trimming shortened V by 2 bases and J by 8 bases, and 13 bases separated the two germline ends. The CDR3 contains 15 residues. Germline CDR1 is MDHEN and CDR2 is SYDVKM. Here the CDR3 reads CASSLPQGSYSPLHF. Written as DNA, the CDR3 is TGTGCCAGCAGTTTACCTCAGGGGAGTTATTCACCCCTCCACTTT.

This clonotype appeared a single time. The V call is TRBV27, the J call TRBJ1-3; 8 bases are a match to TRBD1. Germline trimming cut 6 bases from V and 0 bases from J; bases unmatched to any gene: 7. The CDR3 loop spans 16 amino acids. Germline loops: CDR1 MNHEY, CDR2 SMNVEV (reference sequence). The DNA of the CDR3 is TGTGCCAGCAGCTCGACAGGGGTCCTCTCTGGAAACACCATATATTTT. It encodes CASSSTGVLSGNTIYF.

This clonotype came up many times. This rearrangement joins TRBV5-1 to TRBJ2-7, with 11 positions matching TRBD1. The length of the CDR3 is 17 residues. Germline V gives CDR1 SGHRS, CDR2 YFSETQ. With V trimmed by 3 bases and J by 4 bases, 12 bases remained unmatched. CDR3 amino acids: CASSSDHQDRGLYEQYF. The CDR3 DNA follows: TGCGCCAGCAGCTCTGACCATCAGGACAGGGGGCTATACGAGCAGTACTTC.

The chain employs TRBV6-6 and TRBJ2-3, with no clear D. Germline V lookup: CDR1 MNHNY, CDR2 SVGAGI (reference sequence). The CDR3 totals 16 residues. Trimming removed 0 bases at V and 0 bases at J, with 10 bases between. The CDR3 DNA sequence: TGTGCCAGCAGTTACTCGAGGTTGGAAAGCACAGATACGCAGTATTTT. Translating it yields CASSYSRLESTDTQYF.

Of note for this clonotype: Its ends do not fully match the called genes, so a read error is possible. The V and J genes are TRBV12-3 or TRBV12-4 and TRBJ2-1; D gene uncertain. CDR3 length: 12 amino acids. CDR3 sequence: CASLGIANGQFF. Here the CDR3 DNA reads TGTGCCAGCCTGGGAATAGCCAATGGGCAGTTCTTC.